The clone carrying this T cell receptor beta chain turned up a few times. Germline V gene sequence: CDR1 ENHRY, CDR2 SYGVKD. The CDR3 contains 15 residues. V trimming: 1 base; J trimming: 3 bases; junction bases outside the gene matches: 4. This specimen belongs to a study of blood T cell repertoires in COVID-19. Generated by immunoSEQ multiplex PCR, the TCRdb table keeps only in-frame clones and is missing some. Altogether 150,000 to 200,000 clones are present, roughly 80% being singletons, with the ten largest covering approximately 3.6%. This clonotype was obtained from a woman in her sixties or seventies who had recovered from COVID-19. Sequencing was performed on PBMCs or T cells enriched from blood (not recorded which). The rearrangement links TRBV10-3 to TRBJ2-7, with TRBD2 identical over 9 bases. The CDR3 DNA follows: TGTGCCATCAGTGAGTTTCTTAGCGGGGGCTACGAGCAGTACTTC. The encoded protein is CAISEFLSGGYEQYF.